Shown below are 17 T cell receptor beta chains from a single sample sequenced in a study of blood T cell repertoires in COVID-19 (dated by TCRdb to 2018 to 2021). Library prep was done by the immunoSEQ multiplex PCR assay. TCRdb retrieved this table from immuneACCESS and kept in-frame rearrangements only. Not all clones are present; in checked studies, unresolved V genes account for under half, and no reason is known for the remainder. This sample has 85,000 to 110,000 clones in its table, and about 86% of those were observed once. Of the sample, less than 4.5% falls within the top ten clones. Source material: peripheral blood. These receptor sequences come from a human donor in a cohort sampled during active COVID-19.

J is TRBJ2-5 and V is TRBV9; D might be TRBD1 (6 bases). V lost 1 base and J lost 5, with 12 bases in between. There are 14 residues in the CDR3. Germline V gene data show CDR1 as SGDLS and CDR2 as YYNGEE. CDR3 amino acids: CASSVLGGRETQYF. CDR3 nucleotides: TGTGCCAGCAGCGTACTTGGGGGCCGGGAGACCCAGTACTTC. Supplemented by reference TRBV9 and TRBJ2-5, the full variable domain reads DSGVTQTPKHLITATGQRVTLRCSPRSGDLSVYWYQQSLDQGLQFLIQYYNGEERAKGNILERFSAQQFPDLHSELNLSSLELGDSALYFCASSVLGGRETQYFGPGTRLLVL.

The J gene is TRBJ2-7, the V gene TRBV7-8, with no clear D. Trimming removed 0 bases at V and 4 bases at J, with 10 bases between. Per germline, CDR1 SGHVS and CDR2 FQNEAQ. The CDR3 has 14 residues. The DNA of the CDR3 is TGTGCCAGCAGCTTAGCTGAGTTCTCTTACGAGCAGTACTTC. This translates into CASSLAEFSYEQYF. Full variable domain (missing parts from reference TRBV7-8 and TRBJ2-7): GAGVSQSPRYKVAKRGQDVALRCDPISGHVSLFWYQQALGQGPEFLTYFQNEAQLDKSGLPSDRFFAERPEGSVSTLKIQRTQQEDSAVYLCASSLAEFSYEQYFGPGTRLTVT.

This clone has only a few counts. DNA of the CDR3: TGTGCCAGCAGTGAACGCCACGGGATCCGTGGGCCCCAGCATTTT. Protein: CASSERHGIRGPQHF. The chain uses TRBV6-1 and TRBJ1-5; D is uncertain. The CDR3 sequence is 15 residues long. Trimming removed 2 bases at V and 9 bases at J, with 17 bases between. The germline V gene encodes CDR1 MNHNS and CDR2 SASEGT.

The CDR3 here is CASSSSFGQYF. DNA for the CDR3: TGTGCCAGCAGCTCCAGTTTTGGCCAGTACTTC. This chain connects TRBV7-9 to TRBJ2-5; no clear D gene. Germline V gives CDR1 SEHNR, CDR2 FQNEAQ (reference sequence). V shed 4 bases and J shed 10 bases, with 10 bases lying between them. This CDR3 is built from 11 residues.

This CDR3 reads CAWGQKGSYEQYF. The CDR3, as DNA: TGTGCCTGGGGCCAGAAGGGGTCCTACGAGCAGTACTTC. The genes are TRBV30 and TRBJ2-7, with D perhaps TRBD1 (5 bases). V was trimmed by 5 bases and J by 1 base, leaving 12 bases between them. Germline V gene lookup returns CDR1 GTSNPN and CDR2 SVGIG (reference sequence). CDR3 length equals 13 residues.

The chain couples TRBV25-1 to TRBJ2-5; TRBD2 matches 14 bases. V shed 7 bases, J shed 2 bases, and the junction held 3 bases outside the gene matches. The germline V gene has CDR1 MGHDK and CDR2 SYGVNS. The CDR3 length is 15 residues. The CDR3 region is CASTGLAGVQETQYF. CDR3 bases: TGTGCCAGCACGGGACTAGCGGGGGTTCAAGAGACCCAGTACTTC.

This chain uses TRBV4-3 with TRBJ2-7; 11 nucleotides align to TRBD1. Germline CDR1 is LGHNA and CDR2 is YSLEER. Trimming at V came to 1 base and at J to 5 bases, leaving 7 bases not matched to a gene. The CDR3 spans 16 residues. The CDR3 DNA reads as TGCGCCAGCAGCCAAGGCCGGGACAGGGGGAGGAACGAGCAGTACTTC. Translated, it gives CASSQGRDRGRNEQYF.

This chain links TRBV5-4 with TRBJ2-3, with D possibly being TRBD2 (5 bases). The CDR3 extends over 15 amino acids. V lost 3 bases and J lost 1, with 12 bases in between. Germline V gene data show CDR1 as SGHNT and CDR2 as YYREEE (reference sequence). The CDR3 is CASSSPDSGTDTQYF. The CDR3, as DNA: TGTGCCAGCAGCTCTCCGGACTCTGGCACAGATACGCAGTATTTT.

This chain links TRBV6-6 with TRBJ2-1; TRBD2 matches 15 bases. In germline, CDR1 is MNHNY, CDR2 SVGAGI (reference sequence). The CDR3 contains 20 residues. The V and J ends lost 5 bases and 2 bases, in that order; junction bases with no gene match: 13. The DNA for the CDR3 is TGTGCCAGCAGTCCTACCAGGACTAGCGGGAGGGCCAAACCCTACAATGAGCAGTTCTTC. It is translated as CASSPTRTSGRAKPYNEQFF.

The CDR3 coding sequence is TGTGCCAGCTCCGAGGGGGCAGGATGGGATGAGCAGTTCTTC. This encodes CASSEGAGWDEQFF. The chain is built from TRBV18 and TRBJ2-1; 7 bases align to TRBD1. J gave up 8 bases and V 6 bases, and 10 bases lay outside the gene matches. From germline, CDR1 is KGHSH and CDR2 LQKENI. The CDR3 contains 14 residues.

This chain uses TRBV28 with TRBJ1-1, with D possibly TRBD1 on 6 matching bases. Germline CDR1 MDHEN, CDR2 SYDVKM. With 4 bases removed from V and 8 bases from J, the gap between germline ends came to 23 bases. CDR3 size: 16 residues. The CDR3 sequence is CASSSISDRFLLEAFF. CDR3 in DNA: TGTGCCAGCAGTTCTATCTCTGACAGGTTTCTCTTGGAAGCTTTCTTT.

V is TRBV10-3 and J is TRBJ1-1, with TRBD1 matching over 11 bases. The CDR3 covers 16 residues. From germline, CDR1 is ENHRY and CDR2 SYGVKD. V was pared by 4 bases and J by 3 bases, with 7 bases of the junction left unmatched. CDR3 protein: CAISAGQGAEDTEAFF. For the CDR3, the DNA is TGTGCCATCAGTGCCGGACAGGGGGCAGAGGACACTGAAGCTTTCTTT.

CDR3 in DNA: TGTGCCAGCAGCCTTTTTAGGGGCGATGGCTACACCTTC. This encodes CASSLFRGDGYTF. The chain carries TRBV14 and TRBJ1-2; a weak D match, TRBD1 (5 bases). Between the trimmed V and J ends, which lost 4 bases and 6 bases, there was a span of 12 bases. The germline V gene has CDR1 SGHDN and CDR2 FVKESK. The CDR3 spans 13 residues.

The chain uses TRBV4-1 and TRBJ2-1, with 11 bases lining up with TRBD2. The V gene's germline CDR1 is MGHRA and CDR2 YSYEKL. The CDR3 runs 15 residues. Losses at the gene ends were 1 base for V and 4 bases for J; bases not matched to a gene: 0. CDR3 amino acids: CASSQVAGGYNEQFF. The CDR3 region has the DNA TGCGCCAGCAGCCAAGTAGCGGGGGGGTACAATGAGCAGTTCTTC.

The rearrangement joins TRBV10-3 to TRBJ2-6; tentatively, D is TRBD2 (5 bases). Germline-derived CDR1 and CDR2 are ENHRY and SYGVKD. This CDR3 spans 15 amino acids. Trimming removed 4 bases at V and 5 bases at J, with 12 bases between. This CDR3 reads CAISVLAGRANVLTF. CDR3 DNA sequence: TGTGCCATCAGTGTCCTGGCGGGTCGGGCCAACGTCCTGACTTTC.

V is TRBV11-2 and J is TRBJ1-1, with a tentative D call TRBD1 (6 bases). The germline V gene encodes CDR1 SGHAT and CDR2 FQNNGV. The ends were cut back, 5 bases at V and 7 bases at J, with 14 bases in the middle. CDR3 size: 13 residues. This CDR3 is CASSRTEGVEAFF. For the CDR3, the DNA is TGTGCCAGCAGCCGGACAGAAGGGGTTGAAGCTTTCTTT.

On this clone itself: The sample has other DNA sequences that encode this CDR3 too. The chain combines TRBV19 with TRBJ1-1; D gene uncertain. Germline V CDR1 and CDR2: LNHDA, SQIVND (reference sequence). This CDR3 is built from 13 residues. The V end lost 6 bases, the J end lost 1 base, and 9 bases lay between the germline ends. The CDR3 loop is CASSLTGNTEAFF. CDR3 DNA: TGTGCCAGTAGCCTAACGGGGAACACTGAAGCTTTCTTT.